This entry concerns a single T cell receptor beta chain. This clonotype has just a few counts. Its antigen is unknown. It has no much larger one-base neighbor in the sample; base qualities were not kept. According to the study, the label for this sample's time point signals: sample taken at primary tumor resection. TCR sequencing used whole RNA extracted from tumor and nontumor lung tissue, or from cryopreserved PBMC samples, without cell sorting. Samples were obtained from approximately 76 patients with early-stage, untreated non-small cell lung cancer from the lung TRACERx cohort. Patients were selected for TCR sequencing only if sufficient RNA was available from at least two tumor regions. Trimming leaves V shorter by 7 bases and J shorter by 5 bases, with the junction holding 15 bases beyond the gene matches. There are 18 amino acids in the CDR3, from cysteine to phenylalanine inclusive. Kept here is only the CDR3 DNA, which spans 54 bases and is read in frame from base 1.

The sample originates from a study of spatial heterogeneity in lung cancer (dated by TCRdb to between 2018 and 2021). With regard to the full study: Beta-chain transcripts were consistently detected in greater numbers than alpha-chain transcripts, which likely reflected higher beta-chain transcript abundance. In the raw uncorrected reads, each unique combination of TCR and UMI appeared on average more than ten times. In non-small cell lung cancer, the study quantitatively compared TCR alpha and beta repertoires across several tumor regions, matched nontumor lung, and blood. Nonsynonymous mutation counts, determined by whole-exome sequencing of tumor tissue, were related to features of the TCR repertoire. At surgery, some 200 tumor regions, around 64 matched nontumor lung samples and 50 to 60 PBMC samples were TCR-sequenced for both alpha and beta chains. Beyond this particular receptor, the publication reports: Confirming at a functional level the hypothesis that regional TCRs recognize regional mutations was considered to require additional single-cell paired TCR alpha and beta sequencing. Ubiquitous expanded tumor TCRs were found in blood more often at tumor resection than at routine follow-up.

The library was produced with 5' RACE. Sequencing took place on a NextSeq 500. In the TCR library protocol, a unique molecular identifier was attached to each TCR cDNA molecule so that PCR and sequencing errors could be corrected. The authors' pipeline ran thus. TCR identification, UMI-based error correction and CDR3 extraction were performed with Decombinator tools. TCRs above a frequency of 2 per 1,000, corresponding to the top 1% of the tumor frequency distribution, were defined as expanded. Rényi diversity was computed with the R vegan package after subsampling each repertoire 100 times to 5,000 TCRs. CDR3 similarity networks were built from amino acid triplet string-kernel similarity, connecting CDR3s with pairwise similarity above 0.82. Using fastp at Q25 and MiXCR, TCRdb reprocessed the public reads and kept productive beta chains. Every distinct CDR3 protein forms one entry, paired with its most common genes and DNA. For this entry, the V and J calls and clone size follow TCRdb and not the study's own pipeline. Here the sample has some 15,000 distinct CDR3 sequences; just under 8% occur a single time. The top ten constitute about a third of the sample.

The specimen was PBMCs, collected at surgery. This TCR was sampled from a female donor with early-stage non-small cell lung cancer. Here the chain combines TRBV12-3 or TRBV12-4 and TRBJ2-5; the central 14 bases match TRBD2. The base sequence is TGTGCCAGCACCCGTAGGGGGACTAGCGGGAGAGGACGGGAGACCCAGTACTTC. Translation gives CASTRRGTSGRGRETQYF.